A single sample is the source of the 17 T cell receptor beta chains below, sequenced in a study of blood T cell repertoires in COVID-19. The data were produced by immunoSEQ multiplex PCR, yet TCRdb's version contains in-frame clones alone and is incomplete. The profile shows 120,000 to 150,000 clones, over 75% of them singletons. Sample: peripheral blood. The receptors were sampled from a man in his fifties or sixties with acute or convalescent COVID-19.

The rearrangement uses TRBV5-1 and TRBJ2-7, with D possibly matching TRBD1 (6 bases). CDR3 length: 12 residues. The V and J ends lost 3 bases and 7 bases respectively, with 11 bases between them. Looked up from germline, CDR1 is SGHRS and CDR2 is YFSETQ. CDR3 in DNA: TGCGCCAGCAGCTCACAGGGTCAGGAGCAGTACTTC. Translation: CASSSQGQEQYF. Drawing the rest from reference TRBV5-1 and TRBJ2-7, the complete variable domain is KAGVTQTPRYLIKTRGQQVTLSCSPISGHRSVSWYQQTPGQGLQFLFEYFSETQRNKGNFPGRFSGRQFSNSRSEMNVSTLELGDSALYLCASSSQGQEQYFGPGTRLTVT.

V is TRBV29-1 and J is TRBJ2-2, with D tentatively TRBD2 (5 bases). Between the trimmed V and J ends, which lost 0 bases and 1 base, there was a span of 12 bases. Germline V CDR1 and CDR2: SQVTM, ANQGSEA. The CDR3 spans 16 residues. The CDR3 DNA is TGCAGCGTTGAAGATCGAGGGCGGTTGAACACCGGGGAGCTGTTTTTT. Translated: CSVEDRGRLNTGELFF.

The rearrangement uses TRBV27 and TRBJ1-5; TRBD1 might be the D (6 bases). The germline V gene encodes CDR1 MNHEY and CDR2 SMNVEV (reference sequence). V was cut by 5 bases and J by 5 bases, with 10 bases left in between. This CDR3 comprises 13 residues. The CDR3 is CASSIGTYQPQHF. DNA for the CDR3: TGTGCCAGCAGTATAGGGACATATCAGCCCCAGCATTTT.

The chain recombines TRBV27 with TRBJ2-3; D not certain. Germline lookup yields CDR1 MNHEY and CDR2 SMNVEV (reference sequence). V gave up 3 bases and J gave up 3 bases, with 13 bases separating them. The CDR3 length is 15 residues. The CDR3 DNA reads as TGTGCCAGCAGTTTGTCTAAACCTAAAACAGATACGCAGTATTTT. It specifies CASSLSKPKTDTQYF.

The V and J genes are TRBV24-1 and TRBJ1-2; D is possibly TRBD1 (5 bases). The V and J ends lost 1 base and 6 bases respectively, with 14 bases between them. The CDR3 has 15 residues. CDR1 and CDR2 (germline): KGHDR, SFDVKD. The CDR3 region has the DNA TGTGCCACCAGTGATTTTCGTTCGGGGGACCATGGCTACACCTTC. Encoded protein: CATSDFRSGDHGYTF.

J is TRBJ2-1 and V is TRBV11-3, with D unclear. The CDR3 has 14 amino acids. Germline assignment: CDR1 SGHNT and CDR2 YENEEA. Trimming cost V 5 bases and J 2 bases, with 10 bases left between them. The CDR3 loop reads CASSANSAYNEQFF. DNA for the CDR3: TGTGCCAGCAGCGCCAATTCGGCCTACAATGAGCAGTTCTTC.

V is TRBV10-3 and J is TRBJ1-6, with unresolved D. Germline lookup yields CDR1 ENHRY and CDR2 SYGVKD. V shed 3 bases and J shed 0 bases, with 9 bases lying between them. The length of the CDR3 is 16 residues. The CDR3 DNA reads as TGTGCCATCAGTGATACTGCGAGCTCCTATAATTCACCCCTCCACTTT. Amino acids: CAISDTASSYNSPLHF.

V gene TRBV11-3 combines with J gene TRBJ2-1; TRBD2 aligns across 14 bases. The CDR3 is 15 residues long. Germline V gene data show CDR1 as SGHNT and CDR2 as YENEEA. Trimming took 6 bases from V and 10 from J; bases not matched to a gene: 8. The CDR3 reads CASSLPGLAGEEQFF. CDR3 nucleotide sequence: TGTGCCAGCAGTTTACCGGGACTAGCGGGAGAAGAGCAGTTCTTC.

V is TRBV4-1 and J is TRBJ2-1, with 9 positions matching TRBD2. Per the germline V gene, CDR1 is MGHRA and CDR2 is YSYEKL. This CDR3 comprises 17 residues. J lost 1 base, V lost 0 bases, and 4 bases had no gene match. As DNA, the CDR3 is TGCGCCAGCAGCCAAGATTCGAGCGGGAGGTCCTACAATGAGCAGTTCTTC. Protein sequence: CASSQDSSGRSYNEQFF.

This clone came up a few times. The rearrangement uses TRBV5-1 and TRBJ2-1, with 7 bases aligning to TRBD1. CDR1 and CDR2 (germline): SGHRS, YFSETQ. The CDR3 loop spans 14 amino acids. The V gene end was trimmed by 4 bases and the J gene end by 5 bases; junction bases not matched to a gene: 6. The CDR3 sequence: CASSLRGMDNEQFF. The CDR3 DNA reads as TGCGCCAGCAGCCTCAGGGGGATGGACAATGAGCAGTTCTTC.

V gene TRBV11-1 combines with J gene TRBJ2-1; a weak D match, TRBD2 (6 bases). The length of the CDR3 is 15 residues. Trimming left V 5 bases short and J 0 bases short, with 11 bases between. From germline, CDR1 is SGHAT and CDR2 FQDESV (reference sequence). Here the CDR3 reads CASSPHSGSYNEQFF. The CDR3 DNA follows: TGTGCCAGCAGCCCCCATAGCGGCTCCTACAATGAGCAGTTCTTC.

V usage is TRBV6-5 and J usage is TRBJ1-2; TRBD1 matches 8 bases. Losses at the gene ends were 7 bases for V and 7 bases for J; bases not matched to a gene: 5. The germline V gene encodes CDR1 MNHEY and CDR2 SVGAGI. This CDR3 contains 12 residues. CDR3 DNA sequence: TGTGCCAGCATTAGCAGGGGGCTTGGCTACACCTTC. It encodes CASISRGLGYTF.

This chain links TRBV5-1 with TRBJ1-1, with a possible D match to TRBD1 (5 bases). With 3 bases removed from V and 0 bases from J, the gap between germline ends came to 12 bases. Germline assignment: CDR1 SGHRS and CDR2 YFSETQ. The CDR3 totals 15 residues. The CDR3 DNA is TGCGCCAGCAGCTCGGTCGGGGGTCTGAACACTGAAGCTTTCTTT. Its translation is CASSSVGGLNTEAFF.

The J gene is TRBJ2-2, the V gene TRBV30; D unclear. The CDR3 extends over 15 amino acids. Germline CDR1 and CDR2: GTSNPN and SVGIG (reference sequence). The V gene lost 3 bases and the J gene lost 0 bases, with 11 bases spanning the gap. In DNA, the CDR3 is TGTGCCTGGAGAGTCCCCAACACGAACACCGGGGAGCTGTTTTTT. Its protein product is CAWRVPNTNTGELFF.

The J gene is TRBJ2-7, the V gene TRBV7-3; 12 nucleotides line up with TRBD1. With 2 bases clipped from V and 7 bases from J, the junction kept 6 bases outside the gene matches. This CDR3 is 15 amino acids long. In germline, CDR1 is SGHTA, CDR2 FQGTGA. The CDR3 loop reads CASSLQGTGGSEQYF. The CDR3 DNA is TGTGCCAGCAGCTTACAAGGGACAGGGGGCTCGGAGCAGTACTTC. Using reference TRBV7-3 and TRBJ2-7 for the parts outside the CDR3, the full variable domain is GAGVSQTPSNKVTEKGKYVELRCDPISGHTALYWYRQSLGQGPEFLIYFQGTGAADDSGLPNDRFFAVRPEGSVSTLKIQRTERGDSAVYLCASSLQGTGGSEQYFGPGTRLTVT.

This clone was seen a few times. The CDR3 is CASSQDSFSYEQYF. The CDR3 DNA reads TGTGCCAGCAGCCAGGACAGTTTTTCCTACGAGCAGTACTTC. The rearrangement links TRBV11-3 to TRBJ2-7; a possible D gene is TRBD1 (6 bases). Between the trimmed V and J ends, which lost 5 bases and 1 base, there was a span of 12 bases. The CDR3 totals 14 residues. In germline, CDR1 is SGHNT, CDR2 YENEEA.

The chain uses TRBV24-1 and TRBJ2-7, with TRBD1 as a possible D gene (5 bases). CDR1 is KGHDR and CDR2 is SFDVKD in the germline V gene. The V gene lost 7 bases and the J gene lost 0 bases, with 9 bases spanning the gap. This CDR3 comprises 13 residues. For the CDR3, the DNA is TGTGCCACCAGGGACACGGTCTCCTACGAGCAGTACTTC. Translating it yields CATRDTVSYEQYF.